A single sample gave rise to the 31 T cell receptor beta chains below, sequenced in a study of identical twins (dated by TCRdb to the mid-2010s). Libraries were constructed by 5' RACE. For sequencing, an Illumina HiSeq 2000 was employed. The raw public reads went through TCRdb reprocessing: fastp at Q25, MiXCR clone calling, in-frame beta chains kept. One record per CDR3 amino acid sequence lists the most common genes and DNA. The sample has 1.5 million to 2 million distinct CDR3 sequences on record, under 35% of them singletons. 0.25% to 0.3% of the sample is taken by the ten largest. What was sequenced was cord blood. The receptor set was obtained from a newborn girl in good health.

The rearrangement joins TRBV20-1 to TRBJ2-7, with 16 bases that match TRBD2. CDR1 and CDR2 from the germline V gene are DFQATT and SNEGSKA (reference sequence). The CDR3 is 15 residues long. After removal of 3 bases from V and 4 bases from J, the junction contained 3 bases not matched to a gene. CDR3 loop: CSASPGLAGGYEQYF. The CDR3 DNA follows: TGCAGTGCTAGTCCGGGACTAGCGGGAGGGTACGAGCAGTACTTC.

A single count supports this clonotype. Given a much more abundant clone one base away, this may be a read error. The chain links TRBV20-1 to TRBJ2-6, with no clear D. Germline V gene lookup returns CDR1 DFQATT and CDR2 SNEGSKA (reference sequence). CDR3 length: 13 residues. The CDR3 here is CNARSSGANVLTF. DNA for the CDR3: TGCAATGCGCGCAGCTCTGGGGCCAACGTCCTGACTTTC.

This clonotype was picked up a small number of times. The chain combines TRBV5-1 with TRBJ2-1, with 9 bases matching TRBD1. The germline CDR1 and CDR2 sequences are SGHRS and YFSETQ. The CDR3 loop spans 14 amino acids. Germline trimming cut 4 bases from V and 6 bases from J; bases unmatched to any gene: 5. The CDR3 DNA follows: TGCGCCAGCAGCGATCCGGGACAGGGCAATGAGCAGTTCTTC. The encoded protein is CASSDPGQGNEQFF.

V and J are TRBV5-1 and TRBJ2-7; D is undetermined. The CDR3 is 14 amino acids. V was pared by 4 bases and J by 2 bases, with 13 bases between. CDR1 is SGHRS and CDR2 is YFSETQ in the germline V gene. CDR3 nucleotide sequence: TGCGCCAGCAGCGTCACGGGCCGAACCTACGAGCAGTACTTC. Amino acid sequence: CASSVTGRTYEQYF. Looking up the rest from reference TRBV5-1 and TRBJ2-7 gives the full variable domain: KAGVTQTPRYLIKTRGQQVTLSCSPISGHRSVSWYQQTPGQGLQFLFEYFSETQRNKGNFPGRFSGRQFSNSRSEMNVSTLELGDSALYLCASSVTGRTYEQYFGPGTRLTVT.

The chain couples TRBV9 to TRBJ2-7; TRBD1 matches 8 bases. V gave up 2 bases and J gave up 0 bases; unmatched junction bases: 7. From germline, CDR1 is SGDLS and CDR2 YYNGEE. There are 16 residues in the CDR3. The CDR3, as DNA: TGTGCCAGCAGCGTGAGAGCGACAGGGGCCTCCTACGAGCAGTACTTC. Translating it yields CASSVRATGASYEQYF.

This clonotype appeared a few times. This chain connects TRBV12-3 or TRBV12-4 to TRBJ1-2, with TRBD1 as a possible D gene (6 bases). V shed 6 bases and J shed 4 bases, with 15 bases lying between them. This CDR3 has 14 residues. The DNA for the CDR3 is TGTGCCAGCAGCCCACTCACAGGGACCTATGGCTACACCTTC. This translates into CASSPLTGTYGYTF.

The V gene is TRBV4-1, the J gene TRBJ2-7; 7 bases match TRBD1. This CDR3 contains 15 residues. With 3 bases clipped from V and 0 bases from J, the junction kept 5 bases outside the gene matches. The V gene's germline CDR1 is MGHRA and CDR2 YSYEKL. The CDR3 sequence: CASSQETGDSYEQYF. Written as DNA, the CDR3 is TGCGCCAGCAGCCAGGAAACAGGGGACTCCTACGAGCAGTACTTC.

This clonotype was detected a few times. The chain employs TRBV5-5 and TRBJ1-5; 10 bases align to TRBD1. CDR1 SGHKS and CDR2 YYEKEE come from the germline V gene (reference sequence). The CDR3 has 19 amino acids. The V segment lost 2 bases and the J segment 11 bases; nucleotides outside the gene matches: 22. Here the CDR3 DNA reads TGTGCCAGCAGCTTTTCGGGTCCTCCCGGACAGGGGGTAGGAGAGACCCAGCATTTT. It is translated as CASSFSGPPGQGVGETQHF.

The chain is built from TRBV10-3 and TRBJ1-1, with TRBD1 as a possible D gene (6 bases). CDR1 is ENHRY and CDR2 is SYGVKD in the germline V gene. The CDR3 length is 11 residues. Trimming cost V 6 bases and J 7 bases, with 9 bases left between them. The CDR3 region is CAIRTGLEAFF. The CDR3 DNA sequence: TGTGCCATCAGGACAGGCCTTGAAGCTTTCTTT.

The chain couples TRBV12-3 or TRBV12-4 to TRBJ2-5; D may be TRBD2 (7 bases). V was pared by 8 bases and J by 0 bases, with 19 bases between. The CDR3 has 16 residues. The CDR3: CASRGRGLEYQETQYF. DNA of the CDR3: TGTGCCAGCCGGGGGCGGGGGCTCGAGTACCAAGAGACCCAGTACTTC.

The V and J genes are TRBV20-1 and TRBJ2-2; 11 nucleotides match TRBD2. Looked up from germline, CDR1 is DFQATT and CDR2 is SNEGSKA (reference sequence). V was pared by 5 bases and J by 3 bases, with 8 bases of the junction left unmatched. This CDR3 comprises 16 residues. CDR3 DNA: TGCAGTGCTCTTCGACTAGCGGGGTGGTACACCGGGGAGCTGTTTTTT. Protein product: CSALRLAGWYTGELFF.

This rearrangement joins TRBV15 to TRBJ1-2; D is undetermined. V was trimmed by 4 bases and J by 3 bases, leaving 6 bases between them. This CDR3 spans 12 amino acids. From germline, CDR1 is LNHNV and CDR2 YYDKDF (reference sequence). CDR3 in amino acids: CATSTEDYGYTF. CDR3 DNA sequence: TGTGCCACCAGCACCGAAGACTATGGCTACACCTTC.

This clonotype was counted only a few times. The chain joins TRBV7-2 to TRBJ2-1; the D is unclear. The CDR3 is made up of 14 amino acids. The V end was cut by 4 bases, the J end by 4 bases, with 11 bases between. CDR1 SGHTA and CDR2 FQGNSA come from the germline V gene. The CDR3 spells CASSSHRRYNEQFF. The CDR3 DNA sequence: TGTGCCAGCAGCTCCCACCGGCGTTACAATGAGCAGTTCTTC.

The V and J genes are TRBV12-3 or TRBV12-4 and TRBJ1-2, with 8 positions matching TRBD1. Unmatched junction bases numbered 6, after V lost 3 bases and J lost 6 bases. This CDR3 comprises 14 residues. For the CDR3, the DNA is TGTGCCAGCAGTTTGAGAGACAGGGGCGATGGCTACACCTTC. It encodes CASSLRDRGDGYTF.

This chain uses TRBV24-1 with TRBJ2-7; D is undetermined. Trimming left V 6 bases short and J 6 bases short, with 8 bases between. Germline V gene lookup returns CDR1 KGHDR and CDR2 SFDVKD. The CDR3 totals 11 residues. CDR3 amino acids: CATSTATEQYF. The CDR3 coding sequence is TGTGCCACCAGTACCGCCACCGAGCAGTACTTC.

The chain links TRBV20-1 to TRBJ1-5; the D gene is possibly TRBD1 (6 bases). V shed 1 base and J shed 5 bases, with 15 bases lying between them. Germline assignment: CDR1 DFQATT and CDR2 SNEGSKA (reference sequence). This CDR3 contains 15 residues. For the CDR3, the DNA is TGCAGTGCTAGAGTAGCGGGGGGCCGCGATCAGCCCCAGCATTTT. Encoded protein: CSARVAGGRDQPQHF.

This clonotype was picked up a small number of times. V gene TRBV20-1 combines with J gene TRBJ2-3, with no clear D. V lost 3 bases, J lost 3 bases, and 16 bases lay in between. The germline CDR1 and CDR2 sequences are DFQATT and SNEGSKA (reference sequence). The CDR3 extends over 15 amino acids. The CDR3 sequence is CSARYPTLRTDTQYF. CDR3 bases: TGCAGTGCTAGGTACCCTACCCTGCGGACAGATACGCAGTATTTT.

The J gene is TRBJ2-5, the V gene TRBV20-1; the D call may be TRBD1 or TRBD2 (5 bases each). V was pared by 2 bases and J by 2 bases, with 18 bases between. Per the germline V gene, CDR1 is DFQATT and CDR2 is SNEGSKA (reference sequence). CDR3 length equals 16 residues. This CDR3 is CSARKPGPQVQETQYF. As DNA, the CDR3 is TGCAGTGCTAGAAAACCGGGACCTCAGGTTCAAGAGACCCAGTACTTC.

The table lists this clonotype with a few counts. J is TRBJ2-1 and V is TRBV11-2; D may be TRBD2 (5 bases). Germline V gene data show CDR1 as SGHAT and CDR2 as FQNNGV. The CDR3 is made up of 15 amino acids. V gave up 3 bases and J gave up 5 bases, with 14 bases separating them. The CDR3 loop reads CASSLVASGNNEQFF. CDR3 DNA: TGTGCCAGCAGCTTGGTTGCCAGCGGAAACAATGAGCAGTTCTTC.

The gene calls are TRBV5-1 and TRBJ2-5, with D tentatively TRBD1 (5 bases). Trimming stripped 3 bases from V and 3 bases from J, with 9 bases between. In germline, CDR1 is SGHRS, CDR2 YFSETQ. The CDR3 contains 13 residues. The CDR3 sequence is CASSSMTEETQYF. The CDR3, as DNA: TGCGCCAGCAGCTCTATGACAGAAGAGACCCAGTACTTC.

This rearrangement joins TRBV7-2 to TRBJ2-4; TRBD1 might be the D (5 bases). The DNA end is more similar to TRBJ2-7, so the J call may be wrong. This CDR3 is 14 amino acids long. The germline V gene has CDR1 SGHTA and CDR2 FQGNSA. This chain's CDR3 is CASSPPGFRGEQYF. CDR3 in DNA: TGTGCCAGCAGCCCCCCCGGTTTTAGGGGCGAGCAGTACTTC.

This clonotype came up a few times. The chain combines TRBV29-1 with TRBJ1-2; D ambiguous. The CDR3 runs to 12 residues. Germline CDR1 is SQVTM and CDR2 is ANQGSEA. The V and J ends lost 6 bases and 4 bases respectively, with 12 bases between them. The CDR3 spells CSVSTAGYGYTF. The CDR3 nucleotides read TGCAGCGTGAGCACAGCGGGCTATGGCTACACCTTC.

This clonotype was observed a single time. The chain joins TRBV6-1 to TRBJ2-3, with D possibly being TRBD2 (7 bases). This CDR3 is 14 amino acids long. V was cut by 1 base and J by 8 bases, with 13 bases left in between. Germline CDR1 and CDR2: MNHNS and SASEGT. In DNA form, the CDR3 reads TGTGCCAGCAGTGAAGTTGGGGGGGGGCTTACGCAGTATTTT. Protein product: CASSEVGGGLTQYF.

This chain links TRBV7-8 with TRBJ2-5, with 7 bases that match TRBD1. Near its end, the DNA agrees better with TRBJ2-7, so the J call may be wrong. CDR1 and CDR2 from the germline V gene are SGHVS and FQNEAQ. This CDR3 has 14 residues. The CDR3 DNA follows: TGTGCCAGCAGCAGAGACAGGGCCAACTACGAGCAGTACTTC. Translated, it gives CASSRDRANYEQYF.

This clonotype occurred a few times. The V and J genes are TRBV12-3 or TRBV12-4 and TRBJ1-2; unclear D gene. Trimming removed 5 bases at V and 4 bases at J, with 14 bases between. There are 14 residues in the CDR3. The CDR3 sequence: CASSLRRVGYGYTF. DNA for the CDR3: TGTGCCAGCAGTCTTAGACGGGTGGGCTATGGCTACACCTTC.

The CDR3 loop is CSARDLGAPLGDPYNEQFF. Here the CDR3 DNA reads TGCAGTGCTAGAGATCTGGGGGCTCCTTTAGGTGACCCCTACAATGAGCAGTTCTTC. The rearrangement uses TRBV20-1 and TRBJ2-1; D possibly corresponds to TRBD1 (6 bases). V was trimmed by 0 bases and J by 2 bases, leaving 23 bases between them. The CDR3 spans 19 residues. The germline V gene encodes CDR1 DFQATT and CDR2 SNEGSKA (reference sequence).

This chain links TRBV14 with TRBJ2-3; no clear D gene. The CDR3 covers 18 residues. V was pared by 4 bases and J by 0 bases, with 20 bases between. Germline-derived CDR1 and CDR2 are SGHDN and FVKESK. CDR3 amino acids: CASSPPEWSRWSTDTQYF. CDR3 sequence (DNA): TGTGCCAGCAGCCCACCAGAGTGGTCCAGGTGGAGCACAGATACGCAGTATTTT. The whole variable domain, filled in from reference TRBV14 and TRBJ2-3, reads EAGVTQFPSHSVIEKGQTVTLRCDPISGHDNLYWYRRVMGKEIKFLLHFVKESKQDESGMPNNRFLAERTGGTYSTLKVQPAELEDSGVYFCASSPPEWSRWSTDTQYFGPGTRLTVL.

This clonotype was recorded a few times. This CDR3 is CASGEDSSYNEQFF. DNA of the CDR3: TGCGCCAGCGGCGAAGACAGCTCCTACAATGAGCAGTTCTTC. The V gene is TRBV10-1, the J gene TRBJ2-1, with D possibly matching TRBD1 (5 bases). In germline, CDR1 is WNHNN, CDR2 SYGVQD (reference sequence). V lost 8 bases, J lost 0 bases, and 11 bases lay in between. CDR3 length: 14 amino acids.

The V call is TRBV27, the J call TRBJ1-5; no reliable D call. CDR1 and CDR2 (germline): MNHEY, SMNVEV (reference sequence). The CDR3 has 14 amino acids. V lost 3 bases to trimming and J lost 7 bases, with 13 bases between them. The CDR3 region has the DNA TGTGCCAGCAGTTTTGCCCTTAGTGGCCAGCCCCAGCATTTT. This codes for CASSFALSGQPQHF.

The CDR3 DNA follows: TGTGCCAGCAGTTTTCGTATGATCCAAGAGACCCAGTACTTC. This codes for CASSFRMIQETQYF. The chain carries TRBV28 and TRBJ2-4; D ambiguous. The DNA matches TRBJ2-5 better at its end, which makes the J call doubtful. Per germline, CDR1 MDHEN and CDR2 SYDVKM. This CDR3 has 14 residues.

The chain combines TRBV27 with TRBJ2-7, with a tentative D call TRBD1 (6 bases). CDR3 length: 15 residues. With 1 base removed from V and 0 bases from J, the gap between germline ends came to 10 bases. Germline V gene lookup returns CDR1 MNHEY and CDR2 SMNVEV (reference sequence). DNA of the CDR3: TGTGCCAGCAGTTTATACCCGGACAGCTCCTACGAGCAGTACTTC. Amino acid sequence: CASSLYPDSSYEQYF.